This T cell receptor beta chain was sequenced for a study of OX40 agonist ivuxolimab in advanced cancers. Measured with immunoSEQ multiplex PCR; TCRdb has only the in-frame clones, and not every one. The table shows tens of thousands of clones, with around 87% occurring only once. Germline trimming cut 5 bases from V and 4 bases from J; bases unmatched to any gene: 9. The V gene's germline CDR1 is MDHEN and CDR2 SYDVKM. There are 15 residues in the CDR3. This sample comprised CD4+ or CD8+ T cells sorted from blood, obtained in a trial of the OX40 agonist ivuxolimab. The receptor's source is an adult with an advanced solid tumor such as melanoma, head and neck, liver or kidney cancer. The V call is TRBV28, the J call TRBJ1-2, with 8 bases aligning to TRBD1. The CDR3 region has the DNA TGTGCCAGCAGTCCGACGGGACAGGCTGGCTATGGCTACACCTTC. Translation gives CASSPTGQAGYGYTF.